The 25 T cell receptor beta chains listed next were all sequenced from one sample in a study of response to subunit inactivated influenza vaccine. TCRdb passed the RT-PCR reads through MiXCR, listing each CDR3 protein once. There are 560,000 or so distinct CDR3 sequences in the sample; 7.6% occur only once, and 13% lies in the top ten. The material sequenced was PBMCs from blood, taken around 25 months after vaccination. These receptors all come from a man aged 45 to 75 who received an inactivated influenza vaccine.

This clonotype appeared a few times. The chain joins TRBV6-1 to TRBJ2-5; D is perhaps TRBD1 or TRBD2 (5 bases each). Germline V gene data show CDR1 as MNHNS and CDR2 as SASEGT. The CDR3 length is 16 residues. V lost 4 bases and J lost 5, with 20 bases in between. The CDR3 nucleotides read TGTGCCAGCAGTGTCTCTTCACCAGGGACGGGGGAGACCCAGTACTTC. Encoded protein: CASSVSSPGTGETQYF.

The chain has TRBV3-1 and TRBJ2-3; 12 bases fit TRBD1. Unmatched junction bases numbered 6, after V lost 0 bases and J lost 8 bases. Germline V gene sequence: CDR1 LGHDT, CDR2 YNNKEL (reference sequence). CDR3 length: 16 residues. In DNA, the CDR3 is TGTGCCAGCAGCCAAGATGGGACAGGGGGCGTTAGTACGCAGTATTTT. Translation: CASSQDGTGGVSTQYF.

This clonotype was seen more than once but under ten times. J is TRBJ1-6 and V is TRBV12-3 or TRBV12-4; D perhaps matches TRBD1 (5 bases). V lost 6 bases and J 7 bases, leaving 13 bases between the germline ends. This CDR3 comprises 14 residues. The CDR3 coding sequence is TGTGCCAGCAGGACGGACAAGGCCAATTCACCCCTCCACTTT. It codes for CASRTDKANSPLHF.

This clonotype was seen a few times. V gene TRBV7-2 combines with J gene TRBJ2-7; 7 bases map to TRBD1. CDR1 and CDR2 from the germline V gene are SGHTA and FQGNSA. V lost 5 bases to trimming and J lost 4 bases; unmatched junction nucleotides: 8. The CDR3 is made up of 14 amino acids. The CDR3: CASSTRQGLYEQYF. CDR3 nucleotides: TGTGCCAGCAGCACCCGACAGGGTTTGTACGAGCAGTACTTC.

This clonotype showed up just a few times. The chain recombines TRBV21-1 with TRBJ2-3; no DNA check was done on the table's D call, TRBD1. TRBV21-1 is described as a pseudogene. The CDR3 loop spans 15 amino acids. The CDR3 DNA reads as TGTGCCAGCAGCAAGAACAGGGGGCGCGGAGATACGCAGTATTTT. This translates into CASSKNRGRGDTQYF.

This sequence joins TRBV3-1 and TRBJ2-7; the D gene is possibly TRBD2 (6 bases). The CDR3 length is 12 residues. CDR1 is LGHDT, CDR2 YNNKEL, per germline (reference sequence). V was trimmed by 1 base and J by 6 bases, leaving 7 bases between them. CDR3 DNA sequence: TGTGCCAGCAGCCAAGGACTAGGCGAGCAGTACTTC. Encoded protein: CASSQGLGEQYF.

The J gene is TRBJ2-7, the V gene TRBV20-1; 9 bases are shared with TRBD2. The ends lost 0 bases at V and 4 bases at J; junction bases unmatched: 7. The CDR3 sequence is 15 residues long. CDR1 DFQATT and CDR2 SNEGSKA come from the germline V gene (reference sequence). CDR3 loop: CSARDDRLAGYEQYF. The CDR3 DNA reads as TGCAGTGCTAGAGATGATCGCCTAGCGGGATACGAGCAGTACTTC.

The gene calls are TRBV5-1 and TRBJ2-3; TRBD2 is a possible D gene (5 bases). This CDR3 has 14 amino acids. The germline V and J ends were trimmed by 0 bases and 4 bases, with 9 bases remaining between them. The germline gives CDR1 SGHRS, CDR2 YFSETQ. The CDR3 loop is CASSLESRADTQYF. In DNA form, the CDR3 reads TGCGCCAGCAGCTTGGAATCGAGGGCAGATACGCAGTATTTT.

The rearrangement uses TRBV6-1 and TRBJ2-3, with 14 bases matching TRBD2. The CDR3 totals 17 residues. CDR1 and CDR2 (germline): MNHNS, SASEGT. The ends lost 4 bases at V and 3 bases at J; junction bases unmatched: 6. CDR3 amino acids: CASSGRLAGGRTDTQYF. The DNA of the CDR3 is TGTGCCAGCAGTGGGAGACTAGCGGGGGGGCGTACAGATACGCAGTATTTT.

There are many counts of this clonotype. The CDR3 loop is CASSFGGVDTQYF. CDR3 nucleotide sequence: TGTGCCAGCAGCTTTGGGGGGGTTGATACGCAGTATTTT. The rearrangement uses TRBV5-5 and TRBJ2-3, with TRBD2 identical over 7 bases. The V gene end was trimmed by 2 bases and the J gene end by 6 bases; junction bases not matched to a gene: 3. The CDR3 covers 13 residues. Germline CDR1 reads SGHKS; CDR2 reads YYEKEE (reference sequence).

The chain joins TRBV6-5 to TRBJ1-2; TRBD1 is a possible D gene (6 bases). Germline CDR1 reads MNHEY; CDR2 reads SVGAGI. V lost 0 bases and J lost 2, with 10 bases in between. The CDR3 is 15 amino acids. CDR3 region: CASSYSSQGNYGYTF. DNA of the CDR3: TGTGCCAGCAGTTACTCGTCTCAGGGGAACTATGGCTACACCTTC.

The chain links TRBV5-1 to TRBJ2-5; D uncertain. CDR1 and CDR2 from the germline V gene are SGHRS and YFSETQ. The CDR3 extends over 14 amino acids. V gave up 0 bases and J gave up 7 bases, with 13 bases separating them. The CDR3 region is CASSLETVLATQYF. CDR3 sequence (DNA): TGCGCCAGCAGCTTGGAGACCGTACTTGCGACCCAGTACTTC.

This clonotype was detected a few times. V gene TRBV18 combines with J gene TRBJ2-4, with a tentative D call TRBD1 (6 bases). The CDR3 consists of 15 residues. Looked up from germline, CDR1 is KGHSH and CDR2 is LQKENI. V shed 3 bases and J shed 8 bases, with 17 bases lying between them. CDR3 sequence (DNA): TGTGCCAGCTCACCCTACCCCGCCAAGGGGGACATTCAGTACTTC. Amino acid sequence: CASSPYPAKGDIQYF.

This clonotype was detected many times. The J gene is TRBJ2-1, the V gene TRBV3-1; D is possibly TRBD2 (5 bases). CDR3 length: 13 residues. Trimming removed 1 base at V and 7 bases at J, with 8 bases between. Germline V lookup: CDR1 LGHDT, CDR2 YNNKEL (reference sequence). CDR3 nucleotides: TGTGCCAGCAGCCAAGCGGGATGGAATGAGCAGTTCTTC. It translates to CASSQAGWNEQFF.

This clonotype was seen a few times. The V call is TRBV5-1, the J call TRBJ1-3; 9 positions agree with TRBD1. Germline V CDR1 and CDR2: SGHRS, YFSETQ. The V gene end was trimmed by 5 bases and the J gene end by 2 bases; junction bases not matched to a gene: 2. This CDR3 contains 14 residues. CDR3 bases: TGCGCCAGCAGACGGGACAGGGCTGGAAACACCATATATTTT. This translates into CASRRDRAGNTIYF.

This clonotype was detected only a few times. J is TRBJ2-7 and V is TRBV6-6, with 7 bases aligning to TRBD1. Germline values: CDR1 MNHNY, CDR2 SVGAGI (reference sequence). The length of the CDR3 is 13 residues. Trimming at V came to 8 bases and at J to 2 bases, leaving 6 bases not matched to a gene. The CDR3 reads CASGTVGTYEQYF. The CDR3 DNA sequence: TGTGCCAGCGGGACAGTGGGGACCTACGAGCAGTACTTC.

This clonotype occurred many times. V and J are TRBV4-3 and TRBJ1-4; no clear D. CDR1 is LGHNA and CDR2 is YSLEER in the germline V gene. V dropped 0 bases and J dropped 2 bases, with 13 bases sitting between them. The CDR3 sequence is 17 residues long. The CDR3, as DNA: TGCGCCAGCAGCCAAGAGCGTCCTTCTGGCACTAATGAAAAACTGTTTTTT. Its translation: CASSQERPSGTNEKLFF.

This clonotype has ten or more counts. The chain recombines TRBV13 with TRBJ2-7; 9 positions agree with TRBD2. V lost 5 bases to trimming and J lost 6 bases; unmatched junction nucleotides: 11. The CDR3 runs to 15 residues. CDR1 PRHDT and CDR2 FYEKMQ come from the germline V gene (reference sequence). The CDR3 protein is CASSPRIAGVSEQYF. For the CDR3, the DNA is TGTGCCAGCAGCCCCCGGATAGCGGGAGTTTCCGAGCAGTACTTC.

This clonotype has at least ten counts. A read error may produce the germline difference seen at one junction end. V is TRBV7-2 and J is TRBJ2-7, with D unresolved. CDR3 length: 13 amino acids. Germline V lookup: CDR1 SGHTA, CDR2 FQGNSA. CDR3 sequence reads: CASSLAASYEQYF. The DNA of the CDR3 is TGCGCCAGCAGCTTGGCCGCTAGCTACGAGCAGTACTTC. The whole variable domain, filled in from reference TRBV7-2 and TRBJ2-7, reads GAGVSQSPSNKVTEKGKDVELRCDPISGHTALYWYRQSLGQGLEFLIYFQGNSAPDKSGLPSDRFSAERTGGSVSTLTIQRTQQEDSAVYLCASSLAASYEQYFGPGTRLTVT.

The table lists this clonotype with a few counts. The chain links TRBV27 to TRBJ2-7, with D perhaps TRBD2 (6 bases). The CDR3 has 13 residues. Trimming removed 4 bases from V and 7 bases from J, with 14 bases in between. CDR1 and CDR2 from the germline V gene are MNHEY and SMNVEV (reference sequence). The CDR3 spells CASSYWGAGEQYF. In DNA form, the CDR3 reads TGTGCCAGCAGTTATTGGGGCGCGGGGGAGCAGTACTTC.

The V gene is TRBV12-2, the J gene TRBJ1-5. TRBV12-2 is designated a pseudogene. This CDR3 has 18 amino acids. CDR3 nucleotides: TGTGCAAGTCGCTTAGCGGGACTGAGACTCCCGTGCAATCAGCCCCAGCATTTT. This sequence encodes CASRLAGLRLPCNQPQHF.

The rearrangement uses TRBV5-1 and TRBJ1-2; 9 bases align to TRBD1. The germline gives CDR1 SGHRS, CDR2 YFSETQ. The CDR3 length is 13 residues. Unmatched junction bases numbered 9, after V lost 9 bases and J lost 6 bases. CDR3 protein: CATRTGGGDGYTF. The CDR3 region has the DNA TGCGCCACGCGAACAGGGGGCGGGGATGGCTACACCTTC. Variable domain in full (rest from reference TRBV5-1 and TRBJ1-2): KAGVTQTPRYLIKTRGQQVTLSCSPISGHRSVSWYQQTPGQGLQFLFEYFSETQRNKGNFPGRFSGRQFSNSRSEMNVSTLELGDSALYLCATRTGGGDGYTFGSGTRLTVV.

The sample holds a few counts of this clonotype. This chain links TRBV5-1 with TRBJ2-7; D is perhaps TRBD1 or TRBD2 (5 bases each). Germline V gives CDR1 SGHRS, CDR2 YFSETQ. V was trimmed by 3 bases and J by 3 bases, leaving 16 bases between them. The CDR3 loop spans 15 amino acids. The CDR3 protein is CASSSSAGSYYEQYF. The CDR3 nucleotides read TGCGCCAGCAGCTCATCGGCAGGGAGTTACTACGAGCAGTACTTC.

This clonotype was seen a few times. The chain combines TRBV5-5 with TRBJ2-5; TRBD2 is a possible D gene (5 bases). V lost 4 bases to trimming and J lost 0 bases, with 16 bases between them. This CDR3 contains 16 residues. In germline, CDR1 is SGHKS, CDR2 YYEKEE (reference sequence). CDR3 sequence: CASSPTGRADQETQYF. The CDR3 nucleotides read TGTGCCAGCAGCCCCACCGGTCGAGCGGACCAAGAGACCCAGTACTTC.

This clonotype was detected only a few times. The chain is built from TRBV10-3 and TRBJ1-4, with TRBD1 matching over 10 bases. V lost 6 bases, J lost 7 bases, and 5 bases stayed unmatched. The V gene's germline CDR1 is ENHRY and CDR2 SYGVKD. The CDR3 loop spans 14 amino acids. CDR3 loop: CAIRLGQGSEKLFF. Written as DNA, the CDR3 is TGTGCCATCAGACTGGGACAGGGGTCTGAAAAACTGTTTTTT.